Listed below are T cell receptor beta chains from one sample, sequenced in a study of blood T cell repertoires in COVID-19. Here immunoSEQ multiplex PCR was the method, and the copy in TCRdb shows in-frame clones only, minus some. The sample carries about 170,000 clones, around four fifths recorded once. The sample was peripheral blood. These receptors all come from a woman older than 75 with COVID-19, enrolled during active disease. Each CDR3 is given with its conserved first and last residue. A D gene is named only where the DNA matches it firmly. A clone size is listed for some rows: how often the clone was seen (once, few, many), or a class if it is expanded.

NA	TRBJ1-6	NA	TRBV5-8	TGTGCCAGCACCCTTCCCAGGGTAAATGGCTCACCCCTCCACTTT	CASTLPRVNGSPLHF
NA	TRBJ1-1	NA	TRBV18	TGTGCCAGCTCACCTAGAAACCCCACTGAAGCTTTCTTT	CASSPRNPTEAFF
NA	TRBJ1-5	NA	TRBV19	TGTGCCAGTAGTATTGGGGGAGGAAGCAATCAGCCCCAGCATTTT	CASSIGGGSNQPQHF
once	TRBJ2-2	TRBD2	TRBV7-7	TGTGCTAGCAGCCCCCGGACGGGGGGAACCGGGGAGCTGTTTTTT	CASSPRTGGTGELFF
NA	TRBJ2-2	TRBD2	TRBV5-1	TGCGCCAGCAGCTCTAGCGGGGCTCCCGGGGAGCTGTTTTTT	CASSSSGAPGELFF
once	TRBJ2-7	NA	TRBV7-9	TGTGCCAGCAGCCCGTTGATAGGGCACTTGGCGGGCGAGCAGTACTTC	CASSPLIGHLAGEQYF
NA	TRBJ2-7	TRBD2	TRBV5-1	TGCGCCAGCAGCTTGGGGGGACTAGATACCTACGAGCAGTACTTC	CASSLGGLDTYEQYF
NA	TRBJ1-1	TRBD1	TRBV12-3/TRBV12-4	TGTGCCAGCAGTTTTTATCAGGGGGACGCTTTCTTT	CASSFYQGDAFF
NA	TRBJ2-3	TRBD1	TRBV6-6	TGTGCCAGCAGCTGGGACAGGAGCACAGATACGCAGTATTTT	CASSWDRSTDTQYF
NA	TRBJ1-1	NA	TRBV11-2	TGTGCCAGCAGCCCCTCGGCGGGCAGGGGTTCGGTGGCTTTCTTT	CASSPSAGRGSVAFF
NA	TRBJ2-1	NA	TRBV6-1	TGTGCCAGCAGTGAAGAATGGCAGGGCTACAATGAGCAGTTCTTC	CASSEEWQGYNEQFF
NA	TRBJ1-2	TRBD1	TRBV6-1	TGTGCCAGCAGTGAATACTCCAGGGGGCTTAGCTATGGCTACACCTTC	CASSEYSRGLSYGYTF
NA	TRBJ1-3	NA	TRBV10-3	TGTGCCATCAGTGAGACCCAGGGGATGCGCGCTGGAAACACCATATATTTT	CAISETQGMRAGNTIYF
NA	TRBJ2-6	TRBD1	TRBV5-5	TGTGCCAGCAGCCAGCAGGGGGCTGGGGCCAACGTCCTGACTTTC	CASSQQGAGANVLTF
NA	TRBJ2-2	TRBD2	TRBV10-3	TGTGCCATCAGTGATCTGGAGGGACTAGCGGGGGGTTCCGGGGAGCTGTTTTTT	CAISDLEGLAGGSGELFF
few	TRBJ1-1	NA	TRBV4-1	TGCGCCAGCAGCCTATGGGCTAACACTGAAGCTTTCTTT	CASSLWANTEAFF
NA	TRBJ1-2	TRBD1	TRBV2	TGTGCCAGCAGCGGAGGGACAGAAATGTATGGCTACACCTTC	CASSGGTEMYGYTF
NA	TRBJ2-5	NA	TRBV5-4	TGTGCCAGCAGCTTGGGTTCTAGACAAGAGACCCAGTACTTC	CASSLGSRQETQYF
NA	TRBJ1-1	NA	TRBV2	TGTGCCAGCAGTGGGGCCGCGGGGAGCACTGAAGCTTTCTTT	CASSGAAGSTEAFF
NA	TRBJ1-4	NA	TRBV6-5	TGTGCCCGACGGACAGCCTATAATGAAAAACTGTTTTTT	CARRTAYNEKLFF
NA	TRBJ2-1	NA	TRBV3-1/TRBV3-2	TGTGCCAGCGGAACACCAATAGCTGGTGAGCAGTTCTTC	CASGTPIAGEQFF
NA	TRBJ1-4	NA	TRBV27	TGTGCCAGCCGAAAAGGGGGGGCAGCTAATGAAAAACTGTTTTTT	CASRKGGAANEKLFF
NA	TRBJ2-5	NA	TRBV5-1	TGCGCCAGCAAACCCAGTCTGGCCCAAGAGACCCAGTACTTC	CASKPSLAQETQYF
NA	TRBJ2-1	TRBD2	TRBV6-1	TGTGCCAGCAGTGAACCCTCCGGGACTAGCGGTGAGCAGTTCTTC	CASSEPSGTSGEQFF
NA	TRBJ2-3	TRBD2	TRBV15	TGTGCCACCAGCAGAGGAAGGGTAGGCGGGAGTGGCACAGATACGCAGTATTTT	CATSRGRVGGSGTDTQYF
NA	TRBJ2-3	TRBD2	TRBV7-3	TGTGCCAGCAGCCACGGGGACTACCGTACAGATACGCAGTATTTT	CASSHGDYRTDTQYF
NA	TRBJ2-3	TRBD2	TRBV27	TGTGCCAGCACCCGCTGGGGACTAGCGGGAGCAGATACGCAGTATTTT	CASTRWGLAGADTQYF
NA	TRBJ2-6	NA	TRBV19	TGTGCCAGTAGTTTGGACAGACGCTCTGGGGCCAACGTCCTGACTTTC	CASSLDRRSGANVLTF
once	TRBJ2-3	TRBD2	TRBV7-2	TGTGCCAGCAGCCGCGGGGGGGTCGATACGCAGTATTTT	CASSRGGVDTQYF
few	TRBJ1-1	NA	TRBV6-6	TGTGCCAGCAGTCTCGGGGGGACATTTAACACTGAAGCTTTCTTT	CASSLGGTFNTEAFF
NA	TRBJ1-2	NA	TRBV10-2	TGCGCCAGCAGGACAGACTCCTATGGCTACACCTTC	CASRTDSYGYTF
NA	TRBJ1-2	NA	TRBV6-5	TGTGCCAGCAGTTATGGGGGCGCCAGCTATGGCTACACCTTC	CASSYGGASYGYTF
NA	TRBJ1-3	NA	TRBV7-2	TGTGCCAGCAGCCTCCAGACTCTCGAAAACACCATATATTTT	CASSLQTLENTIYF
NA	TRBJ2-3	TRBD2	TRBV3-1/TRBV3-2	TGTGCCAGCAGCCCAGGGCTAGCGGGTGGCACGCAGTATTTT	CASSPGLAGGTQYF
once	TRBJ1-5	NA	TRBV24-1	TGTGCCACCAGTGACTTCGGGATTGGGAATCAGCCCCAGCATTTT	CATSDFGIGNQPQHF
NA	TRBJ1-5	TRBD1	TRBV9	TGTGCCAGCAGCGCAGGGGGCCCAAATCAGCCCCAGCATTTT	CASSAGGPNQPQHF
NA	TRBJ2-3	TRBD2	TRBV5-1	TGCGCCAGCAGCTTCGGGGCGGGGGGCACAGATACGCAGTATTTT	CASSFGAGGTDTQYF
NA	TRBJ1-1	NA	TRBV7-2	TGTGCCAGCAGCTCAAGCCTTGAAGCTTTCTTT	CASSSSLEAFF
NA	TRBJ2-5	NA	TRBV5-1	TGCGCCAGCAGCTACCTGACACAAGAGACCCAGTACTTC	CASSYLTQETQYF
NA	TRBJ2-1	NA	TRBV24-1	TGTGCCACCAGTGATACTGCGGCGGAGGGGGCCAATGAGCAGTTCTTC	CATSDTAAEGANEQFF
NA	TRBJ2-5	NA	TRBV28	TGTGCCAGCAGTTTATCTCACCGGGAGACCCAGTACTTC	CASSLSHRETQYF
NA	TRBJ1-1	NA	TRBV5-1	TGCGCCAGCCGTCAAGATCCAGGGAACACTGAAGCTTTCTTT	CASRQDPGNTEAFF
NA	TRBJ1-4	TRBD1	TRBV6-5	TGTGCCAGCTCCACCTCCAAGGGACAGGGGGCGCGACTGTTTTTT	CASSTSKGQGARLFF
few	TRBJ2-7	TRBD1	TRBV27	TGTGCCAGCAGTTTGACAGGGCTTCCCGAGCAGTACTTC	CASSLTGLPEQYF
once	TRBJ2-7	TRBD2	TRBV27	TGTGCCAGCAGTTCTAGCGGGCCTTCCTACGAGCAGTACTTC	CASSSSGPSYEQYF
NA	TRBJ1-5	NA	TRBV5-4	TGTGCCAGCAGCTCCCACAGGGCCAGAGATCAGCCCCAGCATTTT	CASSSHRARDQPQHF
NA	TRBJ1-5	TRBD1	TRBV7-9	TGTGCCAGCAGCCCCGAGGGGGCCGAGAAACCCCAGCCCCAGCATTTT	CASSPEGAEKPQPQHF
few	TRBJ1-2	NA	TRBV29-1	TGCAGCGTTGTAAGCGGCAACTATGGCTACACCTTC	CSVVSGNYGYTF
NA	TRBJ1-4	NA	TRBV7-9	TGTGCCAGCAGCTACGGACTCTATGAAAAACTGTTTTTT	CASSYGLYEKLFF
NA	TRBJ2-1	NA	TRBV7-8	TGTGCCAGCAGCCCCCGACTAGGTAGGCTGTTCTTC	CASSPRLGRLFF
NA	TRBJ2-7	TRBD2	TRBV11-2	TGTGCCAGCAGCCCCCGGGAGGAGCGATTCTCCTACGAGCAGTACTTC	CASSPREERFSYEQYF
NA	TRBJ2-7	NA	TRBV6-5	TGTGCCAGCAGTTCCCGGTGGGGGGGGCGCGGATACGAGCAGTACTTC	CASSSRWGGRGYEQYF
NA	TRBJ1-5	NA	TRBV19	TGTGCCAGTAGTAGGGCGGGTAGCAATCAGCCCCAGCATTTT	CASSRAGSNQPQHF
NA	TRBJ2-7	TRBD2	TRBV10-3	TGTGCCATCGCGGGCCCTGAGGGTTTAACTAGCGGGAATTACGAGCAGTACTTC	CAIAGPEGLTSGNYEQYF
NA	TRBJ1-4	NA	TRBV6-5	TGTGCCAGCAGTTTGGTAACAAATGAAAAACTGTTTTTT	CASSLVTNEKLFF
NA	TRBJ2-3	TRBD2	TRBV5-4	TGTGCCAGCAGCTGGGCGGGAGCGGGAGGGCCAATAGATACGCAGTATTTT	CASSWAGAGGPIDTQYF
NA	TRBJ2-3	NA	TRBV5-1	TGCGCCAGCAGCAGTGACAGACCTACAGATACGCAGTATTTT	CASSSDRPTDTQYF